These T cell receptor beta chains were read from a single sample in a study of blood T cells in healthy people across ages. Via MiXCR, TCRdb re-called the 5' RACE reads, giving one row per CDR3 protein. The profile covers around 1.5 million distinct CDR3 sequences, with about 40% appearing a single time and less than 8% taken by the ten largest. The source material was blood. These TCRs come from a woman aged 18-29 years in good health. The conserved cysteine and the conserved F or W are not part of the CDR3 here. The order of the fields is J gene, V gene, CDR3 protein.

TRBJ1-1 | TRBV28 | ASSLDNRGTWITEAF
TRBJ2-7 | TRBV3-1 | ASSHLKLHQY
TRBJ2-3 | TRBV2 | ASRAPFTDTQY
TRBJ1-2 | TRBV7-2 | ASSLEPRRRYGYT
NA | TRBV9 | ASSVGTSGSSYEQY
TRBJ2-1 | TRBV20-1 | SARDRAGLATNEQF
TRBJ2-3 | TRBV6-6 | ASSSATFRGSSSTQY
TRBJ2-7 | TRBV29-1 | SVEGQSTNYEQY
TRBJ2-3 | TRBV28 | ASGDGGTDTQY
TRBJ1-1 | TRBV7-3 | ASSATGPDTEAF
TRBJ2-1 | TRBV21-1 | ASSKVSREDNNEQF
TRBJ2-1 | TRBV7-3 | ASSLIGTLPHNEQF
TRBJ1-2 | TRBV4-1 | ASSARTGSLLGLDGYT
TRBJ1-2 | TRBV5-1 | ASSGQVNYGYT
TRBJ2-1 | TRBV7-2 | ASSNHRSGTPTRYEQF
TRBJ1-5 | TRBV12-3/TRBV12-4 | ASSLRGSNQPQH
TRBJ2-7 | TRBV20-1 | SARGRGPASSYNEQY
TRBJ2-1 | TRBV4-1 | ASSRTSRGSYNEQF
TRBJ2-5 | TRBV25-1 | ASSTSGGTETQY
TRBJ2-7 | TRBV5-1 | ASSLSGGYYEQY
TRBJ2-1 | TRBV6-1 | ASRTGTSGRGSYNEQF
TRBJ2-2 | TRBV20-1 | SALAGGTNTGELF
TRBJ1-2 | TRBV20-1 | SASWTGITYGYT
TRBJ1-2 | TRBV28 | ASRQITGTGRVGYT
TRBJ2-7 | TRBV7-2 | ASSLVGLAGNRDEQY
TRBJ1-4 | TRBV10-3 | AISELKDEEKLF
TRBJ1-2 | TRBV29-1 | SAMGTSYGYT
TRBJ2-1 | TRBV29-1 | SGRRRVADNEQF
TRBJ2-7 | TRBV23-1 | ATRPRADPSYEQY
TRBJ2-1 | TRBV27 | ASRQRDRDNEQF
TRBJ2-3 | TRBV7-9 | ASSLAGEYADTQY
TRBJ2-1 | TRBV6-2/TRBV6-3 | ASSKYSGGGF
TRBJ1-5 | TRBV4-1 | ASSQDFGAGSQPQH
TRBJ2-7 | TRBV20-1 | SARVGGIPYEQY
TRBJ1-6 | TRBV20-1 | SARDEFGNSPLH
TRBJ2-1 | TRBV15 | VISRGSSYNEQF
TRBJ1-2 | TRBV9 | ASSVAGQGKYGYT
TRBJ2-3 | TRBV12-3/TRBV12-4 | ASSPSGGGYTQY
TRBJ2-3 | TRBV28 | ASGALGGVSTDTQY
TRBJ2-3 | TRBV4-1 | ASSHQQAITGTDTQY